The sequence of this T cell receptor (beta chain) was determined in a study of blood T cell repertoires in COVID-19. Produced via immunoSEQ multiplex PCR; TCRdb's table is partial and in-frame only. Among about 35,000 clones, around 83% were seen once, and the ten largest hold about two fifths. Sequenced input: peripheral blood. The sequence came from a man in his 60s with active or convalescent COVID-19.

As DNA, the CDR3 is TGCGCCAGCAGTGTCAGGGATGCGTCCGGGGAGCTGTTTTTT. The encoded protein is CASSVRDASGELFF. The chain carries TRBV5-1 and TRBJ2-2; TRBD1 is a possible D gene (5 bases). V lost 5 bases and J 6 bases, leaving 14 bases between the germline ends. The germline gives CDR1 SGHRS, CDR2 YFSETQ. The CDR3 runs to 14 residues.